This TCR beta chain was found in a study of technical replicates of blood from a handful of donors. V was cut by 2 bases and J by 0 bases, with 10 bases left in between. CDR1 is GTSNPN, CDR2 SVGIG, per germline (reference sequence). The CDR3 has 15 residues. Sequencing used immunoSEQ multiplex PCR; TCRdb keeps in-frame clones, though not all of them. Here the sample spans about 8,700 clones, 91% being singletons. Only one count was recorded for this clone. This rearrangement joins TRBV30 to TRBJ2-2; D unclear. This TCR derives from a human donor in good health. Sequences were obtained from PBMCs. The CDR3 region is CAWSLSVTNTGELFF. DNA of the CDR3: TGTGCCTGGAGTCTGTCAGTTACGAACACCGGGGAGCTGTTTTTT.